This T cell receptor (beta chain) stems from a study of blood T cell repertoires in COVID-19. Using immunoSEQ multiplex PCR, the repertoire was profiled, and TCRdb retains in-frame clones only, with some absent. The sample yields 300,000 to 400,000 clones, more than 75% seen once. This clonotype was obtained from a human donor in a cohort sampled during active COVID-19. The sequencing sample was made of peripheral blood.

The CDR3 region is CASSGDSPDTQYF. The DNA of the CDR3 is TGTGCCAGCAGTGGGGACTCCCCAGATACGCAGTATTTT. The V and J genes are TRBV2 and TRBJ2-3, with D possibly being TRBD2 (6 bases). The CDR3 covers 13 residues. V lost 4 bases and J 4 bases, leaving 9 bases between the germline ends. Germline V gene sequence: CDR1 SNHLY, CDR2 FYNNEI.